This T cell receptor (beta chain) was recorded in a study of blood T cell repertoires in COVID-19. Under the authors' procedure: It was from reference gene primer amplification that nucleated cell counts were estimated. TCRdb's table, derived via immunoSEQ multiplex PCR, lists solely in-frame clones and lacks some. The DNA gave D and trimming, while V, J and clone size come from that table. The table records about 200,000 clones, 87% of them present only once. CDR3 length: 15 amino acids. Germline CDR1 is SGHRS and CDR2 is YFSETQ. With 3 bases removed from V and 0 bases from J, the gap between germline ends came to 12 bases. The age range of participants was about 18 to 95 years, with residence in roughly 25 US areas. Membership in each cohort depended on participant-reported clinical history. Cohort 3 recovered donors had two negative PCRs, clearance, or symptom resolution.

This clonotype originated in a young woman who had recovered from COVID-19. The sequencing input was PBMCs or T cells enriched from blood (not recorded which). This chain uses TRBV5-1 with TRBJ1-1, with D maybe TRBD1 (6 bases). CDR3 loop: CASSSKWGLNTEAFF. CDR3 in DNA: TGCGCCAGCAGCTCTAAGTGGGGGCTGAACACTGAAGCTTTCTTT.